The clone carrying this T cell receptor (beta chain) has just a few counts. Germline CDR1 is SGHDN and CDR2 is FVKESK. CDR3 length: 16 amino acids. Trimming stripped 0 bases from V and 9 bases from J, with 18 bases between. Authors' processing steps: The authors estimated nucleated cell counts from reference gene primer amplification. Profiling relied on immunoSEQ multiplex PCR, and the TCRdb table lists in-frame clones only, not all of them. That table supplies the V and J calls and clone size; D and trimming were determined from the DNA. This table has 200,000 or so clones, about 86% appearing once. This sample stems from a study of blood T cell repertoires in COVID-19. At the level of the study: Sites in the United States, Italy and Spain provided acute and convalescent COVID-19 samples. Nucleic acid was either cDNA or gDNA, and it came from T cells, B-cell-depleted T cells, or PBMCs.

The J gene is TRBJ2-1, the V gene TRBV14, with D perhaps matching TRBD2 (7 bases). The sequencing sample was made of peripheral blood. This receptor was taken from a woman aged 50 to 60 with acute or convalescent COVID-19. The CDR3: CASSQDGRGGEGEQFF. The CDR3 nucleotides read TGTGCCAGCAGCCAAGATGGTCGAGGGGGGGAGGGTGAGCAGTTCTTC.